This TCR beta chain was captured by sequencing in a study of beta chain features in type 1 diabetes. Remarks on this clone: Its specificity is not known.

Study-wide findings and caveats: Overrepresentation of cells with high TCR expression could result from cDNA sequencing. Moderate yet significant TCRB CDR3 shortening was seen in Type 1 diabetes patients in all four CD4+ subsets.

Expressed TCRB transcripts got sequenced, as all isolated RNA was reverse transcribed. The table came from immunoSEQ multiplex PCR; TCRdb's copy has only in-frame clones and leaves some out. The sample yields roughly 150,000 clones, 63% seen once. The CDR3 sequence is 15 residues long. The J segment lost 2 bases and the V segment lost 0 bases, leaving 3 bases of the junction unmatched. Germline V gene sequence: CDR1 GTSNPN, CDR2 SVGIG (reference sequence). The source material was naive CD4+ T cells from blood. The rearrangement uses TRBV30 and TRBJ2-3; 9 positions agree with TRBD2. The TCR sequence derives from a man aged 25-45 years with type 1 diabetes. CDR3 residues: CAWSVGGGDTDTQYF. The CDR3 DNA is TGTGCCTGGAGTGTAGGCGGGGGGGACACAGATACGCAGTATTTT.